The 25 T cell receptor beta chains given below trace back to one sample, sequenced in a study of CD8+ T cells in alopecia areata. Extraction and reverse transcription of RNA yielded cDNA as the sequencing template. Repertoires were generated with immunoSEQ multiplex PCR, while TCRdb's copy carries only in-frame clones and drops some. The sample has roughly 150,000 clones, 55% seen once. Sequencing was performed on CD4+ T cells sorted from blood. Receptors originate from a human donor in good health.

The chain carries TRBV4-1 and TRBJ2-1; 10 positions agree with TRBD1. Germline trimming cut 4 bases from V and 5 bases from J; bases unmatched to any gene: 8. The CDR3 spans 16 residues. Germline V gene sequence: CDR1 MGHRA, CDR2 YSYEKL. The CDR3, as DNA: TGCGCCAGCAGCCGAGGACGCGGGACAGGGGACAATGAGCAGTTCTTC. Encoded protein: CASSRGRGTGDNEQFF.

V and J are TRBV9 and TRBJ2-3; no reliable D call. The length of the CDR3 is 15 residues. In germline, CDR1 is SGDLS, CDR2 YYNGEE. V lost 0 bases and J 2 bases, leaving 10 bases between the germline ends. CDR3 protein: CASSVVGTFTDTQYF. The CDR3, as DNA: TGTGCCAGCAGCGTAGTCGGTACCTTCACAGATACGCAGTATTTT.

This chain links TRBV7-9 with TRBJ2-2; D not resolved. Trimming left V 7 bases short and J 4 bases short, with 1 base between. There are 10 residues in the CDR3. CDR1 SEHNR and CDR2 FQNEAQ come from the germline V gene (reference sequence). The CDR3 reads CASTTGELFF. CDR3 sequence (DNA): TGTGCCAGCACCACCGGGGAGCTGTTTTTT.

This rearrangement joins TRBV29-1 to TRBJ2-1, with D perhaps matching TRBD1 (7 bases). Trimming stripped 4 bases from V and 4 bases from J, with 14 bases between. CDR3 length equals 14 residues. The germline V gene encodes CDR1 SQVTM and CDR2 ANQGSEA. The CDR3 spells CSVVRGAVYNEQFF. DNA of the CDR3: TGCAGCGTTGTCAGGGGGGCAGTTTACAATGAGCAGTTCTTC.

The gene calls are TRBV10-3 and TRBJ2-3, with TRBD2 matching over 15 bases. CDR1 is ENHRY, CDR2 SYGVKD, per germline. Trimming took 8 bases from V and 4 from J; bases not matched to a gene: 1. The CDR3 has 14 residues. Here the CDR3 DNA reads TGTGCCATCGGGACTAGCGGGGGGTCAGATACGCAGTATTTT. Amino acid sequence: CAIGTSGGSDTQYF.

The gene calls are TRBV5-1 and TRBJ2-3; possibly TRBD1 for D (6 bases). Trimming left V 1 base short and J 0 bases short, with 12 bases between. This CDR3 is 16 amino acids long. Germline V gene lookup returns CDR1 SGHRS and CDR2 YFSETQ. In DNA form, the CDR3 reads TGCGCCAGCAGCTTGACCGGGACACGGAGCACAGATACGCAGTATTTT. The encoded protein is CASSLTGTRSTDTQYF.

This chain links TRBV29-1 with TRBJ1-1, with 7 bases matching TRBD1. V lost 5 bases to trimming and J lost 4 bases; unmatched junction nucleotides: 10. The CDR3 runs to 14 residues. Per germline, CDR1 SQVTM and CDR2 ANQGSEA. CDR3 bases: TGCAGCGTTCTTAGTCAGGGGGTGGGCACTGAAGCTTTCTTT. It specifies CSVLSQGVGTEAFF.

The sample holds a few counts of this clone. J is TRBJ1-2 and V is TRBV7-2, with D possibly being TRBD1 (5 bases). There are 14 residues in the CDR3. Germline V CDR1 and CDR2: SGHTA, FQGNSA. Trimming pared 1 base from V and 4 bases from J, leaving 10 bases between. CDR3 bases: TGTGCCAGCAGCTTAGGGCCGGGGACCTATGGCTACACCTTC. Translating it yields CASSLGPGTYGYTF. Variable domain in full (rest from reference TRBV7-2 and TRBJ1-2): GAGVSQSPSNKVTEKGKDVELRCDPISGHTALYWYRQSLGQGLEFLIYFQGNSAPDKSGLPSDRFSAERTGGSVSTLTIQRTQQEDSAVYLCASSLGPGTYGYTFGSGTRLTVV.

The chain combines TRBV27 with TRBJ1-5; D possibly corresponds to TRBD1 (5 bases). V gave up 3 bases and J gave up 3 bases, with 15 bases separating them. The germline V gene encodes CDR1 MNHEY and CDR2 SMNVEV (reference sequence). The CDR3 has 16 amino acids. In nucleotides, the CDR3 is TGTGCCAGCAGTTTTTTGGGAGGCAGGGTCAATCAGCCCCAGCATTTT. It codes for CASSFLGGRVNQPQHF.

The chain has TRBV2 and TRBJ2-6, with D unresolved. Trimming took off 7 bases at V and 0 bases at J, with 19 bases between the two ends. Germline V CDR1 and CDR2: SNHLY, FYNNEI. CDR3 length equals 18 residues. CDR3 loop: CASTLKGRLDSGANVLTF. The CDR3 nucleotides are TGTGCCAGCACCCTAAAAGGCAGGTTGGACTCTGGGGCCAACGTCCTGACTTTC.

The CDR3 DNA is TGTGCCAGCAGCTTAGGGAGTGCCCGTATAATTTACGAGCAGTACTTC. Translating gives CASSLGSARIIYEQYF. J is TRBJ2-7 and V is TRBV7-2, with D hard to call. Germline V gene lookup returns CDR1 SGHTA and CDR2 FQGNSA. CDR3 length: 16 amino acids. Trimming stripped 1 base from V and 4 bases from J, with 17 bases between.

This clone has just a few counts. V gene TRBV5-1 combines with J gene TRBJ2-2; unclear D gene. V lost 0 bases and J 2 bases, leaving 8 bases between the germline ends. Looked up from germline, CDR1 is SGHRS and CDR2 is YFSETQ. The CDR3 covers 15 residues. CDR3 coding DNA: TGCGCCAGCAGCTTGGGACATACCAACACCGGGGAGCTGTTTTTT. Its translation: CASSLGHTNTGELFF.

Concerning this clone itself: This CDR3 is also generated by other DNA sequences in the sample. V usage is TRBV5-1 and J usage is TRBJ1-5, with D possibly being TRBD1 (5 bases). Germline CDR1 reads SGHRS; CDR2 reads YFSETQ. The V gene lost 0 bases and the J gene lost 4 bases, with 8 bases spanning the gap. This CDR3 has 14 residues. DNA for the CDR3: TGCGCCAGCAGCTTGGAGGGGTCTAATCAGCCCCAGCATTTT. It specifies CASSLEGSNQPQHF.

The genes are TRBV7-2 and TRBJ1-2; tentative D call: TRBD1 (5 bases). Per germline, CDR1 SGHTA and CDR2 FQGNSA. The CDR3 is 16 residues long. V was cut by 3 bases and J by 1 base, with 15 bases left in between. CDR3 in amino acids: CASSFGSRANNYGYTF. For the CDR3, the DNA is TGTGCCAGCAGCTTTGGGTCCAGGGCTAATAACTATGGCTACACCTTC. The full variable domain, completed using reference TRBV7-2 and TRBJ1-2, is GAGVSQSPSNKVTEKGKDVELRCDPISGHTALYWYRQSLGQGLEFLIYFQGNSAPDKSGLPSDRFSAERTGGSVSTLTIQRTQQEDSAVYLCASSFGSRANNYGYTFGSGTRLTVV.

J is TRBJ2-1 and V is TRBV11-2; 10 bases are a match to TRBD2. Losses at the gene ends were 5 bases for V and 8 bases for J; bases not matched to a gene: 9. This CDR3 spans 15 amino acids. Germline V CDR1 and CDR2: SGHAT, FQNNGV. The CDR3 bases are TGTGCCAGCAGCACCTTAGCGGGAGGCCCCGATGAGCAGTTCTTC. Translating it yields CASSTLAGGPDEQFF.

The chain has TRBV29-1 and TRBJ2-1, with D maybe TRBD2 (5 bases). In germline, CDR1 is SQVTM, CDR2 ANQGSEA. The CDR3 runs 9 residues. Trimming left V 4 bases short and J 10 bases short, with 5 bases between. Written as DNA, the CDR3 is TGCAGCGTTGGGGAGGAGCAGTTCTTC. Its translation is CSVGEEQFF.

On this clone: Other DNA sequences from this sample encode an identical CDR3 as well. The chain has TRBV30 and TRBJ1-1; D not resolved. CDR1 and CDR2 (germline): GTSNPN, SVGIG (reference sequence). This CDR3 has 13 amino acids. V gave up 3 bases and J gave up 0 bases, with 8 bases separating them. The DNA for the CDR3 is TGTGCCTGGAGAGTGTTGATGAACACTGAAGCTTTCTTT. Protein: CAWRVLMNTEAFF.

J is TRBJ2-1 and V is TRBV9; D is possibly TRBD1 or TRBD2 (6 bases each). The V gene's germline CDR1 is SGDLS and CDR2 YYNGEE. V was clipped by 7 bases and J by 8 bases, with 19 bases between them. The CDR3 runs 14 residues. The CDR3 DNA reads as TGTGCCAGCGGAAAAGGGGGACTTTGGGATGAGCAGTTCTTC. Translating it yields CASGKGGLWDEQFF.

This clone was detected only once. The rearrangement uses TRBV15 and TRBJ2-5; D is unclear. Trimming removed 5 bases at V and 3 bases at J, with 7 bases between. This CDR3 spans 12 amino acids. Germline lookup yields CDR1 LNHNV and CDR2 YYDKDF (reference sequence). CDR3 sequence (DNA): TGTGCCACCAGCCCAGGAGAAGAGACCCAGTACTTC. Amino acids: CATSPGEETQYF.

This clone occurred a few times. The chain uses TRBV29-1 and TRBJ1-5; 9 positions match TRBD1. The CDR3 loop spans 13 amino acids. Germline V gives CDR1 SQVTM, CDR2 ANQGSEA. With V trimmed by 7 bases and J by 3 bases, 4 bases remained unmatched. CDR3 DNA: TGCAGCGCCGGGACAGGGATCAATCAGCCCCAGCATTTT. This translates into CSAGTGINQPQHF.

DNA for the CDR3: TGTGCCAGCAGTGAAGGACGGTCTTCTGGCTACACCTTC. Translating it yields CASSEGRSSGYTF. This chain connects TRBV25-1 to TRBJ1-2; D ambiguous. This CDR3 comprises 13 residues. CDR1 and CDR2 from the germline V gene are MGHDK and SYGVNS. Trimming removed 2 bases from V and 7 bases from J, with 11 bases in between.

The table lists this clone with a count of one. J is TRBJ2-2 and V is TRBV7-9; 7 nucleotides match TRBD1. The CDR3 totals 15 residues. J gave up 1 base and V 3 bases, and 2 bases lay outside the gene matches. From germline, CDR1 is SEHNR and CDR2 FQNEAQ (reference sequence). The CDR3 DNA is TGTGCCAGCAGCTTCGGGGACAGGAACACCGGGGAGCTGTTTTTT. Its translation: CASSFGDRNTGELFF.

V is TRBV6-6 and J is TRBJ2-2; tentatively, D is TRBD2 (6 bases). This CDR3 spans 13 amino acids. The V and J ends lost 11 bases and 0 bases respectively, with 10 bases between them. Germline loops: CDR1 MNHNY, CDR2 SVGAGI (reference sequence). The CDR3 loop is CAGEDANTGELFF. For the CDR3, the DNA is TGTGCCGGGGAGGACGCGAACACCGGGGAGCTGTTTTTT.

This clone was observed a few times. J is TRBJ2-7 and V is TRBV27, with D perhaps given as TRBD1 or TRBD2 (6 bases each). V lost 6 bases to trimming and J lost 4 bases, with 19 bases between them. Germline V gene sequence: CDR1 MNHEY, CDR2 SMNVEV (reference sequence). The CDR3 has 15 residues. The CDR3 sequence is CASSREGGLGYEQYF. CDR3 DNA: TGTGCCAGCAGCCGAGAGGGGGGACTGGGATACGAGCAGTACTTC.

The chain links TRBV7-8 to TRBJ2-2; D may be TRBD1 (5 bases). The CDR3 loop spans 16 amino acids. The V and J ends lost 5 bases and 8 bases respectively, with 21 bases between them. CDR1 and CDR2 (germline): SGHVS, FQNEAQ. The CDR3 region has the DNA TGTGCCAGCAGCCGACAGCGTGGCGCGGAGTGGGGGGAGCTGTTTTTT. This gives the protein CASSRQRGAEWGELFF.